This T cell receptor (beta chain) was obtained from a study of chemoradiotherapy in HPV16-positive cancers. Study-wide context: Functional T-cell assays on two HPV16-positive patients' cells defined candidate HPV-specific clones and common TCR motifs. General observations from the study: In HPV16-positive patients, HPV-responsive T-cell expansion tracked better recurrence-free survival. During treatment, candidate HPV-specific clones and E7-related motifs expanded in tumor. HPV-specific T cells were functionally defined from only a couple of HPV16-positive patients.

Notes on this clone: The antigen remains unidentified.

This CDR3 has 13 amino acids. CDR1 SGHTA and CDR2 FQGNSA come from the germline V gene. V was shortened by 1 base and J by 9 bases, with 10 bases between the two germline ends. The table came from immunoSEQ multiplex PCR; TCRdb's copy has only in-frame clones and leaves some out. In the table there are more than 20,000 clones, around 87% of which are singletons. The receptor was isolated from a human donor with HPV-associated anogenital cancer. Source: blood, taken from a patient who underwent chemoradiotherapy. The chain employs TRBV7-2 and TRBJ1-5, with D uncertain. Written as DNA, the CDR3 is TGTGCCAGCAGCTTAGATCGTGTTAGGCCCCAGCATTTT. This sequence encodes CASSLDRVRPQHF.